One and the same sample provided the 23 T cell receptor beta chains below, sequenced in a study of regulatory T cells in long-lasting Graves disease. Assembly of TCR beta libraries relied on iRepertoire HTBI primers together with Arm-PCR of CDR3 regions. Each CDR3 protein gets one entry after TCRdb re-called the multiplex PCR reads with MiXCR. The sample carries some 400,000 distinct CDR3 sequences, around 14% recorded once. Time point indicated: newly diagnosed GD, antithyroid drugs for less than 3 months. Extracted PBMC RNA gave rise to the TCR library. In addition, the sample was reused for a study of T cells in Graves' hyperthyroidism and ophthalmopathy.

The sequencing here drew on peripheral blood mononuclear cells (PBMCs), taken at new diagnosis, from a patient treated with antithyroid drugs. These receptors were collected from a woman in her 30s with Graves disease.

At least ten counts were recorded for this clonotype. The chain combines TRBV28 with TRBJ1-2, with D possibly matching TRBD1 (5 bases). The V gene lost 6 bases and the J gene lost 2 bases, with 13 bases spanning the gap. The CDR3 consists of 14 residues. Germline lookup yields CDR1 MDHEN and CDR2 SYDVKM. CDR3 sequence (DNA): TGTGCCAGCAGCCCCAGGGTTCTCAACTATGGCTACACCTTC. Translated: CASSPRVLNYGYTF.

The chain links TRBV30 to TRBJ1-2, with D unclear. Trimming stripped 8 bases from V and 0 bases from J, with 16 bases between. The CDR3 is made up of 14 amino acids. Germline loops: CDR1 GTSNPN, CDR2 SVGIG (reference sequence). CDR3 residues: CAASQLEANYGYTF. As DNA, the CDR3 is TGTGCCGCGTCCCAACTGGAAGCTAACTATGGCTACACCTTC. Drawing the rest from reference TRBV30 and TRBJ1-2, the complete variable domain is SQTIHQWPATLVQPVGSPLSLECTVEGTSNPNLYWYRQAAGRGLQLLFYSVGIGQISSEVPQNLSASRPQDRQFILSSKKLLLSDSGFYLCAASQLEANYGYTFGSGTRLTVV.

There are a few counts of this clonotype. The V call is TRBV12-3 or TRBV12-4, the J call TRBJ1-2, with D maybe TRBD1 (5 bases). Trimming cost V 7 bases and J 5 bases, with 17 bases left between them. The CDR3 extends over 14 amino acids. Here the CDR3 reads CASTKQGSIYGYTF. DNA for the CDR3: TGTGCCAGCACCAAGCAGGGAAGCATTTATGGCTACACCTTC.

This clonotype has at least ten counts. CDR3 loop: CASSRTGRNTEAFF. DNA of the CDR3: TGTGCCAGCAGCCGGACAGGGAGGAACACTGAAGCTTTCTTT. V gene TRBV3-1 combines with J gene TRBJ1-1; 8 bases line up with TRBD1. Per the germline V gene, CDR1 is LGHDT and CDR2 is YNNKEL (reference sequence). This CDR3 is built from 14 residues. Trimming cost V 4 bases and J 1 base; bases outside gene matches: 2.

This clonotype was counted at least ten times. The chain employs TRBV11-2 and TRBJ1-2; D call uncertain. The V end was cut by 1 base, the J end by 7 bases, with 13 bases between. Looked up from germline, CDR1 is SGHAT and CDR2 is FQNNGV. The CDR3 extends over 14 amino acids. Here the CDR3 DNA reads TGTGCCAGCAGCTTAGGGGGTGGGAGTCTTGGCTACACCTTC. Translating it yields CASSLGGGSLGYTF. The full variable domain, its missing parts supplied by reference TRBV11-2 and TRBJ1-2, is EAGVAQSPRYKIIEKRQSVAFWCNPISGHATLYWYQQILGQGPKLLIQFQNNGVVDDSQLPKDRFSAERLKGVDSTLKIQPAKLEDSAVYLCASSLGGGSLGYTFGSGTRLTVV.

This clonotype showed up many times. The chain joins TRBV28 to TRBJ1-1; no clear D. The CDR3 is 15 amino acids. Germline V gene lookup returns CDR1 MDHEN and CDR2 SYDVKM. Trimming took off 1 base at V and 0 bases at J, with 9 bases between the two ends. CDR3: CASSLYAEVNTEAFF. The CDR3 nucleotides are TGTGCCAGCAGTTTATATGCAGAGGTGAACACTGAAGCTTTCTTT.

This clonotype came up a few times. V gene TRBV9 combines with J gene TRBJ2-3; TRBD1 matches 7 bases. The ends lost 1 base at V and 1 base at J; junction bases unmatched: 3. CDR1 is SGDLS and CDR2 is YYNGEE in the germline V gene. The CDR3 runs to 15 residues. CDR3: CASSVSGTGTDTQYF. CDR3 nucleotide sequence: TGTGCCAGCAGCGTATCAGGGACAGGCACAGATACGCAGTATTTT. The full variable domain, rest sourced from reference TRBV9 and TRBJ2-3, is DSGVTQTPKHLITATGQRVTLRCSPRSGDLSVYWYQQSLDQGLQFLIQYYNGEERAKGNILERFSAQQFPDLHSELNLSSLELGDSALYFCASSVSGTGTDTQYFGPGTRLTVL.

Regarding this clonotype: A much larger clone sits a single nucleotide away, making a read error possible. The V and J genes are TRBV18 and TRBJ1-1; possibly TRBD1 for D (5 bases). Germline CDR1 reads KGHSH; CDR2 reads LQKENI. The CDR3 has 13 residues. CDR3 sequence (DNA): TGTGCCAACTCAATGGGACTAAACACTGAAGCTTTCTTT. Protein: CANSMGLNTEAFF.

This clonotype was found many times. The chain employs TRBV18 and TRBJ1-1; no definite D call. The CDR3 covers 15 residues. Between the trimmed V and J ends, which lost 0 bases and 4 bases, there was a span of 12 bases. CDR1 and CDR2 (germline): KGHSH, LQKENI. In DNA, the CDR3 is TGTGCCAGCTCACCACCTTCGTGGGAGAGCACTGAAGCTTTCTTT. Protein: CASSPPSWESTEAFF.

CDR3 DNA: TGTGCCAGCAGTGAACCGGCGGGAGGCGACTACGAGCAGTACTTC. It translates to CASSEPAGGDYEQYF. J is TRBJ2-7 and V is TRBV12-3 or TRBV12-4; 8 bases align to TRBD2. The junction had 9 bases not matched to a gene; V was cut back by 5 bases and J by 3 bases. CDR3 length: 15 amino acids.

This clonotype was detected ten times or more. J is TRBJ2-7 and V is TRBV20-1; possible D gene TRBD2, 5 bases. The CDR3 is 14 residues long. Trimming pared 0 bases from V and 2 bases from J, leaving 11 bases between. CDR1 is DFQATT and CDR2 is SNEGSKA in the germline V gene (reference sequence). The CDR3 nucleotides read TGCAGTGCTAGAGATTTCGGGGAAACCTACGAGCAGTACTTC. Residues: CSARDFGETYEQYF.

This clonotype was picked up many times. J is TRBJ2-2 and V is TRBV7-3, with 10 bases aligning to TRBD2. The J segment lost 2 bases and the V segment lost 4 bases, leaving 4 bases of the junction unmatched. The CDR3 is 16 residues long. Germline values: CDR1 SGHTA, CDR2 FQGTGA. The CDR3 is CASSSRTSGNTGELFF. The CDR3 DNA reads as TGTGCCAGCAGCTCAAGGACTAGCGGAAACACCGGGGAGCTGTTTTTT.

This sequence joins TRBV15 and TRBJ2-5, with 7 bases identical to TRBD2. V shed 3 bases, J shed 4 bases, and the junction held 11 bases outside the gene matches. The CDR3 has 16 amino acids. Germline loops: CDR1 LNHNV, CDR2 YYDKDF (reference sequence). The chain's CDR3 is CATSREPGLTGETQYF. In DNA, the CDR3 is TGTGCCACCAGCAGGGAACCGGGACTAACGGGAGAGACCCAGTACTTC.

Regarding this clonotype: A much more abundant neighbour one base away suggests this may be a read error. The genes are TRBV28 and TRBJ2-2; tentative D call: TRBD1 (5 bases). V was cut by 10 bases and J by 5 bases, with 17 bases left in between. The CDR3 contains 14 residues. Per germline, CDR1 MDHEN and CDR2 SYDVKM. The CDR3: CANRAGARTGELFF. The CDR3 DNA sequence: TGTGCCAACCGGGCTGGGGCGCGTACCGGGGAGCTGTTTTTT.

This clonotype was found many times. This chain uses TRBV18 with TRBJ2-7; 7 nucleotides line up with TRBD1. The CDR3 consists of 15 residues. Germline CDR1 KGHSH, CDR2 LQKENI. Unmatched junction bases numbered 10, after V lost 3 bases and J lost 5 bases. The CDR3 sequence: CASSPTGTEANEQYF. The CDR3 DNA reads TGTGCCAGCTCACCGACCGGGACAGAGGCTAACGAGCAGTACTTC.

The V and J genes are TRBV12-3 or TRBV12-4 and TRBJ1-4; 7 nucleotides agree with TRBD1. The CDR3 spans 15 residues. The V segment lost 1 base and the J segment 5 bases; nucleotides outside the gene matches: 4. For the CDR3, the DNA is TGTGCCAGCAGTTTAGAGACAGGGAGGAATGAAAAACTGTTTTTT. This gives the protein CASSLETGRNEKLFF.

At least ten counts were recorded for this clonotype. The V and J genes are TRBV18 and TRBJ2-5; D unresolved. The V and J ends lost 2 bases and 5 bases respectively, with 9 bases between them. Per germline, CDR1 KGHSH and CDR2 LQKENI. The length of the CDR3 is 13 residues. The CDR3 here is CASSPELTETQYF. CDR3 in DNA: TGTGCCAGCTCACCAGAATTAACGGAGACCCAGTACTTC.

The chain recombines TRBV10-3 with TRBJ2-3; D perhaps matches TRBD2 (6 bases). Trimming left V 0 bases short and J 4 bases short, with 14 bases between. The V gene's germline CDR1 is ENHRY and CDR2 SYGVKD. This CDR3 has 16 residues. DNA of the CDR3: TGTGCCATCAGTGAGTCGGGGGGACTGGTCTCAGATACGCAGTATTTT. Translation: CAISESGGLVSDTQYF.

V is TRBV3-1 and J is TRBJ2-5; tentatively, D is TRBD1 or TRBD2 (5 bases each). The V gene lost 4 bases and the J gene lost 4 bases, with 13 bases spanning the gap. This CDR3 spans 14 amino acids. Germline loops: CDR1 LGHDT, CDR2 YNNKEL (reference sequence). The CDR3, as DNA: TGTGCCAGCAGCCGGGACCGAGGAGCAGAGACCCAGTACTTC. This translates into CASSRDRGAETQYF.

The table lists this clonotype with a few counts. J is TRBJ1-1 and V is TRBV11-1; the match to TRBD1 covers 8 bases. J gave up 6 bases and V 3 bases, and 12 bases lay outside the gene matches. In germline, CDR1 is SGHAT, CDR2 FQDESV (reference sequence). CDR3 length equals 16 residues. The CDR3 here is CASSLIAGQGLSEAFF. The DNA for the CDR3 is TGTGCCAGCAGCTTGATTGCTGGACAGGGCCTCTCTGAAGCTTTCTTT.

This clonotype showed up many times. The chain recombines TRBV10-3 with TRBJ2-5, with 12 bases lining up with TRBD2. The V and J ends lost 6 bases and 5 bases, in that order; junction bases with no gene match: 7. CDR3 size: 15 residues. Germline-derived CDR1 and CDR2 are ENHRY and SYGVKD. The CDR3 DNA sequence: TGTGCCATCAGCCGGACTAGCGGGATGGGGGAGACCCAGTACTTC. As protein: CAISRTSGMGETQYF.

This clonotype was detected ten times or more. The chain recombines TRBV11-2 with TRBJ2-1, with 10 positions matching TRBD2. CDR3 size: 16 residues. Per germline, CDR1 SGHAT and CDR2 FQNNGV. With 2 bases clipped from V and 8 bases from J, the junction kept 9 bases outside the gene matches. CDR3 sequence reads: CASSLTSGLAIYEQFF. CDR3 sequence (DNA): TGTGCCAGCAGCTTAACCTCGGGACTAGCGATCTATGAGCAGTTCTTC.

This sequence joins TRBV9 and TRBJ1-1; tentative D call: TRBD1 (5 bases). Deletions cut 0 bases from V and 7 bases from J, with 19 bases between. The V gene's germline CDR1 is SGDLS and CDR2 YYNGEE. CDR3 size: 16 residues. This CDR3 is CASSVAGPSGVGEAFF. CDR3 bases: TGTGCCAGCAGCGTAGCGGGTCCCTCGGGGGTTGGTGAAGCTTTCTTT.